The 12 T cell receptor beta chains listed next were all sequenced from one sample in a study of T-cell reconstitution after alpha-beta-depleted transplantation in children. Unique molecular identifiers were built into the TCRbeta library. TCRdb used MiXCR to reprocess the PCR reads, holding one entry per CDR3 protein. The sample has just under 350,000 distinct CDR3 sequences; roughly 16% are singletons. This material consisted of PBMCs, mostly from graft donor cells, taken 360 days after TCRalphabeta/CD19-depleted stem cell transplant. The source of these receptors is a male patient aged 2-10 years who had a stem cell transplant for acute lymphoblastic leukemia, so the T cells may come from the graft donor.

In its sample, this clonotype was seen many times. This chain uses TRBV12-3 or TRBV12-4 with TRBJ1-2, with TRBD1 identical over 7 bases. Germline trimming cut 6 bases from V and 4 bases from J; bases unmatched to any gene: 5. This CDR3 contains 13 residues. The CDR3 reads CASRSGTVYGYTF. CDR3 nucleotides: TGTGCCAGCAGGTCCGGGACAGTCTATGGCTACACCTTC.

In this sample, this clonotype turned up a few times. The chain has TRBV4-1 and TRBJ2-7; D may match TRBD1 or TRBD2 (6 bases each). CDR1 and CDR2 (germline): MGHRA, YSYEKL. V lost 4 bases to trimming and J lost 0 bases, with 22 bases between them. The CDR3 contains 18 residues. CDR3 sequence reads: CASSPLPLGGPSSYEQYF. The CDR3 nucleotides are TGCGCCAGCAGCCCACTTCCCTTGGGGGGCCCAAGCTCCTACGAGCAGTACTTC.

There are a few counts of this clonotype. The CDR3 here is CAWGGQAAQEQYF. The DNA for the CDR3 is TGTGCCTGGGGGGGACAGGCGGCCCAGGAGCAGTACTTC. This chain joins TRBV30 and TRBJ2-7; 8 nucleotides align to TRBD1. This CDR3 contains 13 residues. Germline V gene data show CDR1 as GTSNPN and CDR2 as SVGIG (reference sequence). J was trimmed by 7 bases and V by 5 bases; bases with no gene match: 10.

The chain combines TRBV6-1 with TRBJ2-1, with 10 bases aligning to TRBD1. CDR3 length: 15 residues. Per germline, CDR1 MNHNS and CDR2 SASEGT. J lost 14 bases, V lost 6 bases, and 16 bases had no gene match. The chain's CDR3 is CASSPPGQGIRSKFF. CDR3 in DNA: TGTGCCAGCAGCCCACCGGGACAGGGGATAAGAAGTAAGTTCTTC.

The chain combines TRBV12-3 or TRBV12-4 with TRBJ1-1, with D uncertain. The CDR3 is 9 residues long. V was clipped by 4 bases and J by 14 bases, with 8 bases between them. The CDR3 DNA reads as TGTGCCAGCAGTTCACCTATCTTCTTT. Amino acids: CASSSPIFF.

The chain uses TRBV4-3 and TRBJ2-7, with 10 nucleotides matching TRBD1. The CDR3 runs 14 residues. Germline values: CDR1 LGHNA, CDR2 YSLEER. After removal of 3 bases from V and 9 bases from J, the junction contained 8 bases not matched to a gene. CDR3 in amino acids: CASSHSDRGRVQYF. The CDR3 DNA reads as TGCGCCAGCAGCCACAGCGACAGGGGGCGCGTGCAGTACTTC.

This clonotype was picked up a small number of times. The chain couples TRBV28 to TRBJ1-2; D is unclear. V lost 7 bases and J lost 6, with 24 bases in between. Germline assignment: CDR1 MDHEN and CDR2 SYDVKM. The CDR3 sequence is 16 residues long. The CDR3 DNA reads as TGTGCCAGCATCCCCTCTTCGGTCAGCTTGAGGGATGGCTACACCTTC. Translating gives CASIPSSVSLRDGYTF.

This clonotype showed up many times. V is TRBV6-2 or TRBV6-3 and J is TRBJ2-5; D ambiguous. The V end lost 0 bases, the J end lost 0 bases, and 8 bases lay between the germline ends. The CDR3 consists of 15 residues. The germline V gene encodes CDR1 MNHEY and CDR2 SVGEGT. Here the CDR3 DNA reads TGTGCCAGCAGTTACTCAACTACGTACCAAGAGACCCAGTACTTC. Its protein is CASSYSTTYQETQYF.

This chain links TRBV12-3 or TRBV12-4 with TRBJ1-1; D is perhaps TRBD1 (5 bases). V was clipped by 6 bases and J by 0 bases, with 17 bases between them. The CDR3 has 16 amino acids. The CDR3 loop reads CASSLLQGLMNTEAFF. The CDR3 DNA sequence: TGTGCCAGCAGCCTGCTCCAGGGATTAATGAACACTGAAGCTTTCTTT.

Only a few counts were recorded for this clonotype. The gene calls are TRBV7-6 and TRBJ2-7; 7 positions agree with TRBD2. This CDR3 has 14 residues. Unmatched junction bases numbered 5, after V lost 1 base and J lost 5 bases. CDR1 SGHVS and CDR2 FNYEAQ come from the germline V gene. CDR3 amino acids: CASSLGGGGHEQYF. The DNA of the CDR3 is TGTGCCAGCAGCTTAGGGGGGGGTGGGCACGAGCAGTACTTC. The entire variable domain, with the rest obtained from reference TRBV7-6 and TRBJ2-7, is as follows: GAGVSQSPRYKVTKRGQDVALRCDPISGHVSLYWYRQALGQGPEFLTYFNYEAQQDKSGLPNDRFSAERPEGSISTLTIQRTEQRDSAMYRCASSLGGGGHEQYFGPGTRLTVT.

This clonotype has at least ten counts. The V call is TRBV12-3 or TRBV12-4, the J call TRBJ2-7; 8 bases agree with TRBD2. The CDR3 has 14 residues. With 6 bases clipped from V and 5 bases from J, the junction kept 9 bases outside the gene matches. CDR3 DNA sequence: TGTGCCAGCAGGGGACTAGGCCCGATAAACGAGCAGTACTTC. Translating gives CASRGLGPINEQYF.

This clonotype was detected a few times. The rearrangement links TRBV5-1 to TRBJ2-3; D is perhaps TRBD1 (7 bases). There are 17 residues in the CDR3. Germline values: CDR1 SGHRS, CDR2 YFSETQ. V shed 0 bases and J shed 6 bases, with 20 bases lying between them. CDR3 sequence (DNA): TGCGCCAGCAGCTTGGAGGATTCAGGGGGGACTTTGGATACGCAGTATTTT. This encodes CASSLEDSGGTLDTQYF. The full variable domain, its missing parts supplied by reference TRBV5-1 and TRBJ2-3, is KAGVTQTPRYLIKTRGQQVTLSCSPISGHRSVSWYQQTPGQGLQFLFEYFSETQRNKGNFPGRFSGRQFSNSRSEMNVSTLELGDSALYLCASSLEDSGGTLDTQYFGPGTRLTVL.